Shown below are 15 T cell receptor delta chains from a single sample sequenced in a study of gamma-delta chains in newborns, infants, children. TCRdb re-identified clones in the reads via CATT. The sample consists of about 3,800 delta-chain clones, less than 2.5% of them appearing once. Sequenced: blood. The receptors here all came from a child who was a newborn, infant or young child, either healthy, febrile or measles-vaccinated (not recorded which).

By share, this clone ranks as large. This specimen includes other DNA sequences encoding the same CDR3. V and J are TRDV2 and TRDJ3; 9 bases match TRDD3. Germline loops: CDR1 GEAIGNYY, CDR2 EKD. This CDR3 comprises 19 residues. The V gene end was trimmed by 2 bases and the J gene end by 0 bases; junction bases not matched to a gene: 7. The chain's CDR3 is CACDILGEFSSWDTRQMFF. The CDR3 bases are TGTGCCTGTGACATACTGGGGGAGTTTAGCTCCTGGGACACCCGACAGATGTTTTTC.

This clone has more than one count but fewer than ten. This chain uses TRDV1 with TRDJ2; D perhaps matches TRDD3 (5 bases). V was shortened by 0 bases and J by 0 bases, with 14 bases between the two germline ends. Germline values: CDR1 TSWWSYY, CDR2 QGS. This CDR3 contains 18 residues. The CDR3 region is CALGELPGGAPLTAQLFF. CDR3 DNA: TGTGCTCTTGGGGAACTCCCGGGGGGGGCCCCTTTGACAGCACAACTCTTCTTT.

This clone appeared a few times. The chain couples TRDV2 to TRDJ3, with 9 bases identical to TRDD3. This CDR3 has 19 residues. Germline V gene data show CDR1 as GEAIGNYY and CDR2 as EKD. Trimming at V came to 0 bases and at J to 0 bases, leaving 5 bases not matched to a gene. The CDR3 reads CACDTLGDRTSWDTRQMFF. The CDR3 DNA reads as TGTGCCTGTGACACCTTGGGGGATAGAACCTCCTGGGACACCCGACAGATGTTTTTC.

This clone is labeled large. At the DNA level, this CDR3 is encoded by other sequences in the same sample as well. As DNA, the CDR3 is TGTGCCTGTGACTACTGGGGGAGCTCCTGGGACACCCGACAGATGTTTTTC. This translates into CACDYWGSSWDTRQMFF. The chain has TRDV2 and TRDJ3; the match to TRDD3 covers 9 bases. V trimming: 3 bases; J trimming: 0 bases; junction bases outside the gene matches: 2. Germline-derived CDR1 and CDR2 are GEAIGNYY and EKD. This CDR3 is 17 amino acids long.

In the case of this clone: A much more abundant neighbour one base away suggests this may be a read error. The V call is TRDV2, the J call TRDJ2; TRDD3 is a possible D gene (5 bases). Germline CDR1 reads GEAIGNYY; CDR2 reads EKD. Deletions cut 0 bases from V and 0 bases from J, with 16 bases between. The CDR3 totals 18 residues. CDR3 coding DNA: TGTGCCTGTGACACCAGGGGGTTGTACCCCGCTTTGACAGCACAACTCTTCTTT. Its translation is CACDTRGLYPALTAQLFF.

This clone is categorized as medium-sized. The chain links TRDV2 to TRDJ2; TRDD3 matches 10 bases. Trimming removed 1 base from V and 4 bases from J; junction bases left unmatched: 5. Looked up from germline, CDR1 is GEAIGNYY and CDR2 is EKD. The CDR3 has 16 residues. CDR3 sequence reads: CACDTLGDRKTAQLFF. CDR3 coding DNA: TGTGCCTGTGACACTCTGGGGGATAGGAAGACAGCACAACTCTTCTTT.

This clone occurred a few times. A far larger clone is off by one base, so a read error is likely. The chain recombines TRDV2 with TRDJ2; 13 bases are a match to TRDD3. The CDR3 is 18 amino acids. CDR1 GEAIGNYY and CDR2 EKD come from the germline V gene. J was trimmed by 3 bases and V by 3 bases; bases with no gene match: 9. The CDR3 region has the DNA TGTGCCTGTGACCTGGTACTGGGGGATACGCTTGTGACAGCACAACTCTTCTTT. As protein: CACDLVLGDTLVTAQLFF.

This clone has just a few counts. The J gene is TRDJ1, the V gene TRDV1, with 13 bases identical to TRDD3. The V segment lost 2 bases and the J segment 2 bases; nucleotides outside the gene matches: 26. This CDR3 contains 24 residues. Looked up from germline, CDR1 is TSWWSYY and CDR2 is QGS. The CDR3 loop reads CALGEYGSYRRTGGYAARTDKLIF. The CDR3 nucleotides read TGTGCTCTTGGGGAATACGGTTCCTACAGAAGGACTGGGGGATACGCTGCGAGGACCGATAAACTCATCTTT.

In its sample, this clone was seen a few times. CDR3 coding DNA: TGTGCCGTTACCGCCTTCCTATATTACTGGGGGGGTCCCGATAAACTCATCTTT. This codes for CAVTAFLYYWGGPDKLIF. The chain joins TRDV3 to TRDJ1, with D tentatively TRDD2 or TRDD3 (8 bases each). Germline V gives CDR1 TVYSNPD, CDR2 GDNSRS (reference sequence). The CDR3 loop spans 18 amino acids. V lost 5 bases to trimming and J lost 3 bases, with 31 bases between them.

As for this clone: A read error may produce the germline difference seen at one junction end. Within the sample, other DNA sequences also encode this same CDR3. The gene calls are TRDV2 and TRDJ2; the match to TRDD3 covers 10 bases. CDR3 length: 16 amino acids. In germline, CDR1 is GEAIGNYY, CDR2 EKD. The CDR3 bases are TGTGCCTGTGACCGACTGGGGGATGCTTTGACAGCACAGCTCTTCTTT. Its translation is CACDRLGDALTAQLFF.

This chain links TRDV2 with TRDJ3, with 7 nucleotides matching TRDD3. The CDR3 sequence is 19 residues long. V dropped 0 bases and J dropped 0; count of bases not matched to a gene: 7. Germline V gives CDR1 GEAIGNYY, CDR2 EKD. The CDR3 region is CACDTVRWGSSWDTRQMFF. CDR3 DNA: TGTGCCTGTGACACCGTTCGGTGGGGGAGCTCCTGGGACACCCGACAGATGTTTTTC.

As to this clone: A far larger clone is a single base away, which makes a read error likely. Other nucleotide sequences from this sample produce the same CDR3. The chain is built from TRDV2 and TRDJ1, with 8 bases aligning to TRDD3. V dropped 3 bases and J dropped 2; count of bases not matched to a gene: 16. This CDR3 region has 18 residues. Germline assignment: CDR1 GEAIGNYY and CDR2 EKD. As DNA, the CDR3 is TGTGCCTGTGACCGATTACTGGGGGCCTGGGGTAGGACCGATAAACTCATCTTT. Translating gives CACDRLLGAWGRTDKLIF.

This clone was seen only a few times. The chain links TRDV2 to TRDJ2; 13 bases agree with TRDD3. The CDR3 runs 16 residues. Germline CDR1 is GEAIGNYY and CDR2 is EKD. Trimming removed 3 bases from V and 6 bases from J; junction bases left unmatched: 6. CDR3 in amino acids: CACDATGGYEAAQLFF. CDR3 DNA: TGTGCCTGTGACGCTACTGGGGGATACGAGGCAGCACAACTCTTCTTT.

This clone was seen a handful of times. This likely traces to a read error, being one base from a far larger clone. The chain recombines TRDV2 with TRDJ1; 8 positions match TRDD3. The CDR3 consists of 13 residues. Trimming took 1 base from V and 4 from J; bases not matched to a gene: 1. CDR1 and CDR2 (germline): GEAIGNYY, EKD. The CDR3, as DNA: TGTGCCTGTGACACTGGGGGATGCGATAAACTCATCTTT. Its protein is CACDTGGCDKLIF.

This clone appeared a few times. This may arise from a read error, as a much more abundant clone is one base away. Distinct nucleotide sequences in the sample also encode this CDR3. The gene calls are TRDV2 and TRDJ3; TRDD3 matches 7 bases. The CDR3 has 20 residues. From germline, CDR1 is GEAIGNYY and CDR2 EKD. Germline trimming cut 3 bases from V and 0 bases from J; bases unmatched to any gene: 13. This CDR3 is CACDSVLGASGSWDTRQMFF. The CDR3 DNA reads as TGTGCCTGTGACTCGGTGCTGGGGGCCTCCGGCTCCTGGGACACCCGACAGATGTTTTTC.